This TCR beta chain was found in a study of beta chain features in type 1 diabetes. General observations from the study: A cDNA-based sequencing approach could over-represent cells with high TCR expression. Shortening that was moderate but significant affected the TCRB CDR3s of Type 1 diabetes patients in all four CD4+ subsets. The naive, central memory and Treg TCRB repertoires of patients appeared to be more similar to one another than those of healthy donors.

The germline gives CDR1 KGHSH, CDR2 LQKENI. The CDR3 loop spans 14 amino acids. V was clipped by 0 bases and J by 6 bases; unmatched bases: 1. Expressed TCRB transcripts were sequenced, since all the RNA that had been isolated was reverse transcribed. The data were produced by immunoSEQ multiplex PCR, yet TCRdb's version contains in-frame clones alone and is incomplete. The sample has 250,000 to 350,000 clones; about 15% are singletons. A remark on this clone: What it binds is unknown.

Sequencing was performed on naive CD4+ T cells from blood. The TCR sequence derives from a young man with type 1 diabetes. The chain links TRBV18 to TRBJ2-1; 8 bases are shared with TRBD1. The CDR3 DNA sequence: TGTGCCAGCTCACCACCGACAGGGGTCAATGAGCAGTTCTTC. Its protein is CASSPPTGVNEQFF.